Below, 10 T cell receptor beta chains from the same sample are listed, as sequenced in a study of blood T cells in healthy people across ages. A sample-barcoded 5' primer and a J-beta primer mix were used in a second PCR of roughly 6 to 11 cycles. MiXCR, applied by TCRdb to the 5' RACE reads, yields one record per CDR3 protein. This sample has hundreds of thousands of distinct CDR3 sequences, with 24% found just once. The same data also contributed to another study, on T cells of mothers and their children.

Sequenced: blood. These receptors came from a boy aged 5-17 years in good health.

The chain carries TRBV2 and TRBJ2-2, with D perhaps matching TRBD2 (5 bases). The CDR3 totals 15 residues. V shed 3 bases and J shed 6 bases, with 14 bases lying between them. Germline V gene data show CDR1 as SNHLY and CDR2 as FYNNEI. The CDR3 coding sequence is TGTGCCAGCAGTGAGACTGAGGGATGGGCCGGGGAGCTGTTTTTT. This sequence encodes CASSETEGWAGELFF.

Concerning this clonotype itself: A junction boundary mismatches the germline segment, possibly from a read error. The chain uses TRBV30 and TRBJ2-5; 8 bases map to TRBD2. From germline, CDR1 is GTSNPN and CDR2 SVGIG (reference sequence). The CDR3 covers 13 residues. Here the CDR3 DNA reads TGTGCCTGGAGTCCCACACCCGGGACTAGGAGGTTCTTC. It translates to CAWSPTPGTRRFF.

The V and J genes are TRBV5-6 and TRBJ2-3; the D call may be TRBD1 or TRBD2 (5 bases each). Trimming cost V 1 base and J 3 bases, with 12 bases left between them. CDR1 SGHDT and CDR2 YYEEEE come from the germline V gene. The CDR3 covers 15 residues. CDR3 sequence (DNA): TGTGCCAGCAGCTTGTGGGGTTGGGGGACAGATACGCAGTATTTT. It codes for CASSLWGWGTDTQYF.

This chain joins TRBV7-8 and TRBJ1-2; 7 bases align to TRBD1. Germline V gene sequence: CDR1 SGHVS, CDR2 FQNEAQ. The J segment lost 5 bases and the V segment lost 5 bases, leaving 8 bases of the junction unmatched. CDR3 length: 14 residues. CDR3 region: CASSPREGAYGYTF. CDR3 DNA: TGTGCCAGCAGCCCCCGGGAGGGGGCGTATGGCTACACCTTC.

This clonotype has a handful of counts. The chain couples TRBV20-1 to TRBJ1-5, with D possibly TRBD1 on 6 matching bases. The CDR3 sequence is 14 residues long. CDR1 and CDR2 from the germline V gene are DFQATT and SNEGSKA (reference sequence). Between the trimmed V and J ends, which lost 4 bases and 7 bases, there was a span of 17 bases. The CDR3 here is CSATRTQGRQPQHF. Written as DNA, the CDR3 is TGCAGTGCTACCAGGACACAGGGTCGACAGCCCCAGCATTTT.

The genes are TRBV29-1 and TRBJ2-3; TRBD2 might be the D (7 bases). The CDR3 runs 16 residues. The germline V gene encodes CDR1 SQVTM and CDR2 ANQGSEA. Trimming cost V 3 bases and J 2 bases, with 18 bases left between them. Here the CDR3 reads CSVEGASGSPTDTQYF. CDR3 in DNA: TGCAGCGTTGAGGGGGCTAGCGGTTCACCCACAGATACGCAGTATTTT.

This clonotype has more than one count but fewer than ten. One end of the junction is discordant with germline, which a read error may explain. The chain combines TRBV7-8 with TRBJ1-4; TRBD1 is a possible D gene (5 bases). Germline V gives CDR1 SGHVS, CDR2 FQNEAQ. The CDR3 consists of 14 residues. As DNA, the CDR3 is TGTGCCAGCAGCTTCCTGGGGACTAATGAAAAACCGTTTTTT. The encoded protein is CASSFLGTNEKPFF.

This clonotype has only one observation. The rearrangement links TRBV10-2 to TRBJ2-1; D is ambiguous. Trimming removed 4 bases at V and 1 base at J, with 17 bases between. Germline V lookup: CDR1 WSHSY, CDR2 SAAADI. This CDR3 region has 17 residues. CDR3 sequence (DNA): TGCGCCAGCAGTGTTGTGGACCCGACCTGGTCCTACAATGAGCAGTTCTTC. Its protein is CASSVVDPTWSYNEQFF.

The chain couples TRBV20-1 to TRBJ1-1; tentatively, D is TRBD1 (5 bases). The germline CDR1 and CDR2 sequences are DFQATT and SNEGSKA (reference sequence). The CDR3 covers 14 residues. The ends were cut back, 1 base at V and 3 bases at J, with 12 bases in the middle. The CDR3 nucleotides are TGCAGTGCTAGAGTTACGGGGGAGGACACTGAAGCTTTCTTT. Amino acids: CSARVTGEDTEAFF.

A few counts support this clonotype. The rearrangement links TRBV28 to TRBJ2-5; D unclear. The J call may be faulty, since TRBJ2-7 better matches the DNA end. CDR1 and CDR2 (germline): MDHEN, SYDVKM. This CDR3 comprises 12 residues. The CDR3 is CASLGPVNEQYF. The DNA for the CDR3 is TGTGCCAGCTTAGGACCCGTGAACGAGCAGTACTTC.